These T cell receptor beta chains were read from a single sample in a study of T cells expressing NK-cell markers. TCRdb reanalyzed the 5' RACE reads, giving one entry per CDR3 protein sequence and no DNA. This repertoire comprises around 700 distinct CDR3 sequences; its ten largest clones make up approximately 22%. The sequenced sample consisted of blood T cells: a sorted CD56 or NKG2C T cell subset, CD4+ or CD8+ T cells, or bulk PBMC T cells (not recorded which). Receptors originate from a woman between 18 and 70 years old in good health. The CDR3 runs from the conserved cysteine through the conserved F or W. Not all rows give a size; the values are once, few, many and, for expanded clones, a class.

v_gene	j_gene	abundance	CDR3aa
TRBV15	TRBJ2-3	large	CATSSGAGDTDTQYF
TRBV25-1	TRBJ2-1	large	CASSTTGVAGEISEQFF
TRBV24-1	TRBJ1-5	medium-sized	CAIPGTGGELSSNQPQHF
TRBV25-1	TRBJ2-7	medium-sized	CATSSDRGQGASYEQYF
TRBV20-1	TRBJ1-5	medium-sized	CSAGAAQPQHF
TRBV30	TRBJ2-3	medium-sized	CAWTVSGRETDTQYF
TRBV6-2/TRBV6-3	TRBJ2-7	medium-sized	CASSYEAEPTYEQYF
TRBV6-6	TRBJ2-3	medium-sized	CASSQRTDSTDTQYF
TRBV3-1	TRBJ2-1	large	CASSQEIRELYNEQFF
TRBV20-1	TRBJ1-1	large	CSARDRVTEAFF
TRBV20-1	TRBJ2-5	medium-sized	CSARGALEGQGETQYF
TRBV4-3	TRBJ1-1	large	CASRGEGESTEAFF
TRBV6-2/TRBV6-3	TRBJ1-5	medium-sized	CASSPEFNQPQHF
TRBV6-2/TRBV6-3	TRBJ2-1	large	CASQPSDYNEQFF
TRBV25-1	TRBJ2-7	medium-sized	CASSGRPSPSVFGSMSYEQYF
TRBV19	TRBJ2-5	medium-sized	CASRGAGEVETQYF
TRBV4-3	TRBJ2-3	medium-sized	CASSQQLAGGGDTQYF
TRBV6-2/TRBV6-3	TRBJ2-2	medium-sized	CASSGLADMNTGELFF
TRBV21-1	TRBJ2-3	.	CASSKMTGGTDTQYF
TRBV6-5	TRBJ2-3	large	CASSYSRGQSTDTQYF
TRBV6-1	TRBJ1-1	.	CASSEGTGGTEAFF
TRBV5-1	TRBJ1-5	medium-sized	CAIEDRAEGPQHF
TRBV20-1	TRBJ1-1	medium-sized	CSAQSGQGDTEAFF
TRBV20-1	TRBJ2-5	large	CSARAEGNIQETQYF
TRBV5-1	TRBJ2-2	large	CASSLGQGSGELFF
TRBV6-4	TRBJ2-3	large	CASSLLATSDTQYF
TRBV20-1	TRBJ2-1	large	CSAKGGADNEQFF
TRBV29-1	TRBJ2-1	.	CSLMLGYATYEQFF
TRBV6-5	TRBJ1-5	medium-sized	CASSYGRAGESNQPQHF
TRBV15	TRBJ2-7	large	CATSRDLGASGVSYEQYF
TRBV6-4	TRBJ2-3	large	CASSDSNLGGTDTQYF
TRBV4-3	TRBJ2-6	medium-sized	CASSQVVDSGANVLTF
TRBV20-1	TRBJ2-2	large	CSARARVEAGELFF
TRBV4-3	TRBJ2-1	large	CASSQEEGGYNEQFF
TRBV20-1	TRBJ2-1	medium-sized	CSARDLAGVGYNEQFF
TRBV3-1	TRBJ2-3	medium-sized	CASSQDLTDTSTDTQYF
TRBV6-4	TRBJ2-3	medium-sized	CASSDSGGGVGTDTQYF
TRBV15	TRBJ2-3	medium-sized	CATSRGTSDTDTQYF
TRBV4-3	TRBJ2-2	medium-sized	CASSREREMNTGELFF
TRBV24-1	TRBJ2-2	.	CATSDLERAAGELFF
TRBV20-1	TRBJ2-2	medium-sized	CSARDLGGGADTGELFF
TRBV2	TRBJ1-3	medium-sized	CASRRQGHEGNTIYF
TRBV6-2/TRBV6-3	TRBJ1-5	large	CASSLREGSQPQHF
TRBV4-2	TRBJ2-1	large	CASSHHSGGGSNEQFF
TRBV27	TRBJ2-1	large	CASRLGTSAFF
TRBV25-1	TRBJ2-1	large	CASSESGGSSYNEQFF
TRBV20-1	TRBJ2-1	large	CSAPPLTGNSYNEQFF
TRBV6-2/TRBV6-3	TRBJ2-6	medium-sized	CASSETGNSGANVLTF
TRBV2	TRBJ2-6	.	CASSAPGVGASGSGANVLTF
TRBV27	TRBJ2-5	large	CASSLYGDQETQYF
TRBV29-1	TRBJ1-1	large	CSAGTGEGTEAFF
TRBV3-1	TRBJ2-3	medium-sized	CASSQDVGGEISTDTQYF